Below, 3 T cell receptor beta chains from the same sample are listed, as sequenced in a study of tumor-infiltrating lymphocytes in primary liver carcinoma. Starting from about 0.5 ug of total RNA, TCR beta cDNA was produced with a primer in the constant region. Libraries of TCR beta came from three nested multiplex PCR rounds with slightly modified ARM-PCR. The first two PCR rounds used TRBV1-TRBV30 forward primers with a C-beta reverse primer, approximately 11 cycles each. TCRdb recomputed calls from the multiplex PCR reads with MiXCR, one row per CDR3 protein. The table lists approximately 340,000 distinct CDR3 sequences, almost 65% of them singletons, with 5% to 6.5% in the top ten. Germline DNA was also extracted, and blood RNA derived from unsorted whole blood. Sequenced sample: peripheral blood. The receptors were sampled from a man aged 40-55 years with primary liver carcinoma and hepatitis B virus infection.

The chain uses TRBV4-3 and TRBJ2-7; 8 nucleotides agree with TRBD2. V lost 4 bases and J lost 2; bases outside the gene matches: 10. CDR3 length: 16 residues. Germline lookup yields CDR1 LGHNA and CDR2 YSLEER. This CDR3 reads CASSPELAVATYEQYF. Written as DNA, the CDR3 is TGCGCCAGCAGCCCAGAACTAGCGGTCGCAACCTACGAGCAGTACTTC.

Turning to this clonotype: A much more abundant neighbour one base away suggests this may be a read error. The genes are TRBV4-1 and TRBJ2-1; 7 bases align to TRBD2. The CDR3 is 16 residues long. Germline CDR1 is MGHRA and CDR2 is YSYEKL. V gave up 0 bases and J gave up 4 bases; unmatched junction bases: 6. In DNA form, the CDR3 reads TGCGCCAGCAGCCAAGATATGACGGGAGGTTACAATGAGCAGTTCTTC. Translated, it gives CASSQDMTGGYNEQFF.

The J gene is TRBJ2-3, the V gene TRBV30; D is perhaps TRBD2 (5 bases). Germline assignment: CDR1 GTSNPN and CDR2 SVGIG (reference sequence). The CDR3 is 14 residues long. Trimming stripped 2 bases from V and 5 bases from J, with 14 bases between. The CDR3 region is CAWSIAFGLDTQYF. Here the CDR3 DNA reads TGTGCCTGGAGTATAGCGTTTGGCTTAGATACGCAGTATTTT.